Here is one T cell receptor (beta chain) with its context. Antigen: not known. Germline lookup yields CDR1 MDHEN and CDR2 SYDVKM. The CDR3 is 14 residues long. Trimming removed 6 bases at V and 7 bases at J, with 13 bases between. The sample originates from a study of T cell responses to AZD1222 COVID-19 vaccine. Study-wide findings and caveats: Spike-spanning, vaccine-associated CD4 TCRs were dominant at 160-218 and 743-854. Baseline seropositives among AZD1222 recipients totaled only six or seven. Repertoires were obtained solely post-peak T cell response.

Some clones are missing from TCRdb's copy, which holds only in-frame ones; the method was immunoSEQ multiplex PCR. The data hold around 110,000 clones, with 87% observed a single time. The study pooled second doses at about 4 or about 12 weeks. The material sequenced was peripheral blood, taken 28 days after the second AZD1222 dose. This sequence was found in an adult who received the AZD1222 COVID-19 vaccine. V is TRBV28 and J is TRBJ1-6; no reliable D call. For the CDR3, the DNA is TGTGCCAGCAGCCCAGGCGGGTACAATTCACCCCTCCACTTT. Its translation is CASSPGGYNSPLHF.